This record looks at one TCR beta chain sequence and its context. The data were produced by immunoSEQ multiplex PCR, yet TCRdb's version contains in-frame clones alone and is incomplete. In the table there are about 250,000 clones, about four fifths of which are singletons. Trimming left V 8 bases short and J 1 base short, with 8 bases between. This CDR3 contains 12 residues. From germline, CDR1 is SNHLY and CDR2 FYNNEI. This record comes from a study of blood T cell repertoires in COVID-19. The chain combines TRBV2 with TRBJ1-1; no clear D gene. This TCR derives from a man older than 75 with acute or convalescent COVID-19. Sequenced input: peripheral blood. CDR3 sequence: CASSYTNTEAFF. CDR3 nucleotide sequence: TGTGCCAGCTCCTATACGAACACTGAAGCTTTCTTT.